This T cell receptor (beta chain) was documented in a study of T cells after yellow fever vaccination. The CDR3 has 13 amino acids. Trimming cost V 7 bases and J 6 bases, with 14 bases left between them. Germline loops: CDR1 MNHNS, CDR2 SASEGT. This clonotype was observed a few times. One entry per CDR3 protein results from TCRdb running MiXCR on the 5' RACE reads. Of 200,000 to 300,000 distinct CDR3 sequences listed, 10% to 15% were seen once; the top ten hold 0.5% to 0.6%. The clonotype was recovered from a man in his thirties or forties who received the YFV17D yellow fever vaccine. The source was CD4+ T cells sorted from PBMCs, collected 45 days after the yellow fever booster vaccination. The V and J genes are TRBV6-1 and TRBJ2-3; the D is unclear. This CDR3 is CASTRSFTDTQYF. The DNA for the CDR3 is TGTGCCAGCACCCGCAGCTTTACCGATACGCAGTATTTT.